The entry below describes one TCR beta chain. Antigen: not known. V was trimmed by 4 bases and J by 6 bases, leaving 15 bases between them. Per the germline V gene, CDR1 is MGHRA and CDR2 is YSYEKL. The CDR3 is 15 amino acids. The source of the sample is a study of blood T cells in healthy people across ages. The authors ran a second PCR of roughly 6 to 12 cycles using a sample-barcoded 5' primer and a J-beta primer mix. TCRdb itself ran the 5' RACE reads through MiXCR, one entry per CDR3 protein. The data contain around 900,000 distinct CDR3 sequences, roughly 51% of them singletons. Whole-study results and caveats: The percentage of naive T cells correlated strongly with TCR beta diversity. With age, beta diversity per million T cells declined roughly linearly, significantly by 35 to 40.

Sequenced: blood. The receptor's source is a woman aged 60-70 years in good health. The rearrangement links TRBV4-1 to TRBJ1-4; weak D call: TRBD1 (6 bases). In DNA, the CDR3 is TGCGCCAGCAGCCTACCCGGGGGGCAGGATGAAAAACTGTTTTTT. This sequence encodes CASSLPGGQDEKLFF.